The T cell receptor beta chain under discussion was sequenced for a study of blood T cell repertoires in COVID-19. Overall study context: COVID-19 samples collected from the United States, Italy and Spain covered acute and convalescent phases. From T cells, B-cell-depleted T cells, or PBMCs came the material, which was cDNA or gDNA.

Trimming stripped 0 bases from V and 0 bases from J, with 9 bases between. Germline values: CDR1 SGDLS, CDR2 YYNGEE. The CDR3 contains 16 residues. Source study methods: Reference gene primer amplification gave nucleated cell count estimates. Measured with immunoSEQ multiplex PCR; TCRdb has only the in-frame clones, and not every one. For V, J and clone size, that table is used; D and trimming come from the DNA. Of about 240,000 clones listed, about 90% are singletons. The sequence was obtained from a man between 60 and 75 years old with acute or convalescent COVID-19. The chain is built from TRBV9 and TRBJ2-2, with TRBD2 as a possible D gene (5 bases). The sample comprised peripheral blood. CDR3 in DNA: TGTGCCAGCAGCGTAGACGGGAACCCGAACACCGGGGAGCTGTTTTTT. This translates into CASSVDGNPNTGELFF.